The 12 T cell receptor beta chains presented below share a single source sample, sequenced in a study of blood T cell repertoires in COVID-19. Only in-frame clones appear in the TCRdb table, and some are missing; sequencing was by immunoSEQ multiplex PCR. The data hold 250,000 to 300,000 clones, with approximately 91% observed a single time. The sample consisted of peripheral blood. The receptor set was obtained from a woman younger than 45 with COVID-19, enrolled during active disease.

The chain is built from TRBV4-1 and TRBJ2-1; 7 bases line up with TRBD2. V lost 4 bases, J lost 8 bases, and 14 bases stayed unmatched. Germline values: CDR1 MGHRA, CDR2 YSYEKL. CDR3 length: 16 residues. As DNA, the CDR3 is TGCGCCAGCAGCCGTCTACTAGCGCCCTTCGGCTATGAGCAGTTCTTC. The encoded protein is CASSRLLAPFGYEQFF.

The chain joins TRBV27 to TRBJ2-7; TRBD2 aligns across 10 bases. CDR3 length equals 14 residues. CDR1 MNHEY and CDR2 SMNVEV come from the germline V gene (reference sequence). V dropped 7 bases and J dropped 6; count of bases not matched to a gene: 9. CDR3: CASKAGTSDSEQYF. The CDR3 nucleotides read TGTGCCAGCAAAGCCGGGACTAGCGACAGCGAGCAGTACTTC.

This clone was detected only once. The gene calls are TRBV27 and TRBJ2-1; D is possibly TRBD2 (6 bases). The germline V and J ends were trimmed by 3 bases and 5 bases, with 14 bases remaining between them. Germline CDR1 and CDR2: MNHEY and SMNVEV (reference sequence). The CDR3 length is 15 residues. DNA for the CDR3: TGTGCCAGCAGTTTTGCCGGGACTGGTAACAATGAGCAGTTCTTC. It specifies CASSFAGTGNNEQFF.

The rearrangement links TRBV12-5 to TRBJ2-1, with TRBD1 as a possible D gene (8 bases). Germline V gene lookup returns CDR1 LGHNT and CDR2 FRNRAP. V lost 5 bases to trimming and J lost 2 bases, with 16 bases between them. The CDR3 contains 16 residues. The chain's CDR3 is CASGPPAGQAYNEQFF. The CDR3 nucleotides are TGTGCTAGTGGTCCCCCAGCGGGACAGGCCTACAATGAGCAGTTCTTC.

This clone is a singleton in its sample. The chain uses TRBV5-1 and TRBJ1-4; D possibly corresponds to TRBD1 (5 bases). The CDR3 has 14 residues. The V end lost 4 bases, the J end lost 7 bases, and 14 bases lay between the germline ends. CDR1 is SGHRS, CDR2 YFSETQ, per germline. The CDR3 DNA reads as TGCGCCAGCAGCGGGGGGAGTAGGGGTGAAAAACTGTTTTTT. Translation gives CASSGGSRGEKLFF.

V is TRBV19 and J is TRBJ2-1; 7 nucleotides match TRBD2. After removal of 3 bases from V and 10 bases from J, the junction contained 12 bases not matched to a gene. CDR3 length: 15 residues. Per germline, CDR1 LNHDA and CDR2 SQIVND (reference sequence). CDR3: CASSIGGLQFLEQFF. The CDR3 region has the DNA TGTGCCAGTAGTATCGGGGGGTTACAATTTCTCGAGCAGTTCTTC.

The rearrangement joins TRBV7-9 to TRBJ2-6; tentative D call: TRBD2 (5 bases). CDR3 length: 15 residues. The V end was cut by 7 bases, the J end by 7 bases, with 17 bases between. Per germline, CDR1 SEHNR and CDR2 FQNEAQ (reference sequence). The CDR3 region is CASTLSTGNANVLTF. CDR3 sequence (DNA): TGTGCCAGCACCCTATCGACGGGAAACGCCAACGTCCTGACTTTC.

V usage is TRBV28 and J usage is TRBJ1-2; 11 bases map to TRBD1. CDR1 is MDHEN and CDR2 is SYDVKM in the germline V gene. This CDR3 comprises 12 residues. V lost 8 bases and J lost 10; bases outside the gene matches: 6. In DNA, the CDR3 is TGTGCCAGCTCGGGGACAGGGGGTTTCTACACCTTC. Protein sequence: CASSGTGGFYTF.

The chain links TRBV7-9 to TRBJ2-7; TRBD1 matches 10 bases. V shed 1 base and J 0 bases; nucleotides not matched to a gene: 6. CDR1 SEHNR and CDR2 FQNEAQ come from the germline V gene (reference sequence). This CDR3 spans 17 amino acids. CDR3 amino acids: CASSLGDRGGGSYEQYF. The CDR3 DNA reads TGTGCCAGCAGCTTAGGGGACAGGGGAGGCGGCTCCTACGAGCAGTACTTC.

The genes are TRBV9 and TRBJ2-4, with D maybe TRBD1 (8 bases). Per the germline V gene, CDR1 is SGDLS and CDR2 is YYNGEE. The CDR3 totals 15 residues. V was cut by 3 bases and J by 9 bases, with 19 bases left in between. CDR3: CASSGTGRAESIQYF. The CDR3 DNA is TGTGCCAGCAGCGGGACAGGGAGGGCCGAAAGCATTCAGTACTTC.

The chain links TRBV6-5 to TRBJ2-7; TRBD1 matches at 7 bases. The germline CDR1 and CDR2 sequences are MNHEY and SVGAGI. Trimming removed 7 bases from V and 5 bases from J; junction bases left unmatched: 11. The CDR3 sequence is 14 residues long. CDR3 in DNA: TGTGCCAGCACCCCCGGGTACAGGGGCCACGAGCAGTACTTC. Translated: CASTPGYRGHEQYF.

The table lists this clone with a count of one. The gene calls are TRBV11-2 and TRBJ1-2, with TRBD1 as a possible D gene (5 bases). This CDR3 spans 15 amino acids. V lost 1 base to trimming and J lost 1 base, with 10 bases between them. Germline CDR1 reads SGHAT; CDR2 reads FQNNGV. CDR3 loop: CASSLAGSGNYGYTF. In DNA, the CDR3 is TGTGCCAGCAGCTTAGCAGGGTCGGGTAACTATGGCTACACCTTC.